Listed here are 10 T cell receptor beta chains from one sample, sequenced in a study of CD8 T cells in ankylosing spondylitis. One entry per CDR3 protein results from TCRdb running MiXCR on the 5' RACE reads. The sample lists 25,000 to 35,000 distinct CDR3 sequences; around 7.2% were seen once. Sequenced sample: blood, either unsorted or a sorted T cell fraction (not recorded which). Source of these receptors: a male donor with ankylosing spondylitis or in good health (not recorded which).

The chain couples TRBV21-1 to TRBJ1-2; TRBD1, the table's D call, was not compared with the DNA. TRBV21-1 is marked as a pseudogene. The CDR3 spans 14 residues. CDR3 nucleotides: TGTGCCAGCAGGTCCGGGACAGCTAACTATGGCTACACCTTC. Amino acid sequence: CASRSGTANYGYTF.

This chain connects TRBV7-3 to TRBJ1-2, with D maybe TRBD1 (5 bases). Germline V gives CDR1 SGHTA, CDR2 FQGTGA. There are 13 residues in the CDR3. Trimming cost V 2 bases and J 4 bases, with 8 bases left between them. The CDR3 nucleotides are TGTGCCAGCAGCTTAGGGCAGGGCTATGGCTACACCTTC. It encodes CASSLGQGYGYTF. Full variable domain (outside the CDR3, taken from reference TRBV7-3 and TRBJ1-2): GAGVSQTPSNKVTEKGKYVELRCDPISGHTALYWYRQSLGQGPEFLIYFQGTGAADDSGLPNDRFFAVRPEGSVSTLKIQRTERGDSAVYLCASSLGQGYGYTFGSGTRLTVV.

This clonotype was observed at least ten times. This rearrangement joins TRBV12-5 to TRBJ2-5, with TRBD2 identical over 12 bases. Looked up from germline, CDR1 is LGHNT and CDR2 is FRNRAP. The CDR3 consists of 15 residues. The V and J ends lost 6 bases and 5 bases, in that order; junction bases with no gene match: 7. The CDR3 protein is CASGTTSGSGETQYF. CDR3 nucleotide sequence: TGTGCTAGTGGAACGACTAGCGGGAGCGGTGAGACCCAGTACTTC.

The chain carries TRBV12-5 and TRBJ2-2; TRBD1 aligns across 11 bases. The V segment lost 3 bases and the J segment 7 bases; nucleotides outside the gene matches: 7. This CDR3 region has 16 residues. Per germline, CDR1 LGHNT and CDR2 FRNRAP. The CDR3 DNA reads as TGTGCTAGTGGTTTCTGGGACAGGGGGAGACACGGGGAGCTGTTTTTT. Residues: CASGFWDRGRHGELFF.

This clonotype has a count of ten or more. This chain uses TRBV5-1 with TRBJ2-3, with 7 nucleotides matching TRBD1. The CDR3 has 13 amino acids. V lost 3 bases and J lost 5; bases outside the gene matches: 3. The V gene's germline CDR1 is SGHRS and CDR2 YFSETQ. The CDR3 DNA follows: TGCGCCAGCAGCTCTAGACAGGGAGATACGCAGTATTTT. It encodes CASSSRQGDTQYF.

This clonotype was seen at least ten times. The CDR3 nucleotides are TGCGCCAGCAGCCGAGAGGACTCAACAGATACGCAGTATTTT. Translating gives CASSREDSTDTQYF. V is TRBV5-1 and J is TRBJ2-3, with D tentatively TRBD2 (5 bases). CDR1 is SGHRS, CDR2 YFSETQ, per germline. The V end lost 4 bases, the J end lost 3 bases, and 12 bases lay between the germline ends. This CDR3 has 14 amino acids.

This sequence joins TRBV23-1 and TRBJ1-2; D possibly corresponds to TRBD1 (5 bases). TRBV23-1 is reported as an ORF; its role is uncertain. The CDR3 contains 15 residues. Trimming cost V 0 bases and J 2 bases, with 10 bases left between them. CDR3 amino acids: CASSQSRRGNYGYTF. The CDR3 DNA reads TGCGCCAGCAGTCAATCGAGGAGGGGCAACTATGGCTACACCTTC.

This clonotype came up many times. The chain links TRBV10-3 to TRBJ2-2; D is perhaps TRBD2 (6 bases). In germline, CDR1 is ENHRY, CDR2 SYGVKD. The CDR3 spans 13 residues. The CDR3 protein is CATRLASTGELFF. The CDR3 DNA reads as TGTGCTACGAGGCTAGCGAGCACCGGGGAGCTGTTTTTT.

Many counts were recorded for this clonotype. The CDR3 DNA reads as TGTGCCAGCAGCTTAAATCCCGGGAGCTCTTACAATGAGCAGTTCTTC. This sequence encodes CASSLNPGSSYNEQFF. The chain links TRBV7-8 to TRBJ2-1; weak D call: TRBD2 (6 bases). Trimming removed 2 bases at V and 4 bases at J, with 15 bases between. Germline V lookup: CDR1 SGHVS, CDR2 FQNEAQ. The CDR3 is 16 residues long. The full variable domain, rest sourced from reference TRBV7-8 and TRBJ2-1, is GAGVSQSPRYKVAKRGQDVALRCDPISGHVSLFWYQQALGQGPEFLTYFQNEAQLDKSGLPSDRFFAERPEGSVSTLKIQRTQQEDSAVYLCASSLNPGSSYNEQFFGPGTRLTVL.

The chain has TRBV20-1 and TRBJ2-1; TRBD2 matches 9 bases. Germline V gives CDR1 DFQATT, CDR2 SNEGSKA (reference sequence). This CDR3 contains 16 residues. V dropped 5 bases and J dropped 0; count of bases not matched to a gene: 8. The CDR3 sequence is CSAEVGSGSSYNEQFF. The DNA of the CDR3 is TGCAGTGCTGAAGTAGGTAGCGGGAGCTCCTACAATGAGCAGTTCTTC.